The entry that follows covers one T cell receptor (beta chain) sequence. As yet, its antigen is unknown. Sequenced by immunoSEQ multiplex PCR; TCRdb stores in-frame clones only, minus some. This sample has 95,000 to 150,000 clones, with 81% found just once. This sample's time point: blood 2 weeks post-SBRT. Treatment described: 15 Gy SBRT to primary tumor, nephrectomy 4 weeks later. After SBRT, blood was collected at 2 and 4 weeks, plus baseline. The patient's renal cell carcinoma had clear cell pathology. The data derive from a study of radiation and T cells in renal cell carcinoma. Study-level results: In blood, top tumor clones expanded by 2 weeks, shrinking by 4. Pretreatment tumor biopsies were lacking, so baseline clonotypes are unknown.

Sequencing was performed on blood, taken from a patient whose treatment included radiotherapy and nephrectomy. The sequence was collected from a man aged 45 to 65 with renal cell carcinoma.

CDR3: CASVGAGDTYEQYF. Written as DNA, the CDR3 is TGTGCCAGCGTGGGGGCGGGCGATACCTACGAGCAGTACTTC. The chain couples TRBV6-5 to TRBJ2-7; perhaps TRBD1 as D (6 bases). The CDR3 length is 14 residues. The V and J ends lost 8 bases and 2 bases respectively, with 16 bases between them. Germline V CDR1 and CDR2: MNHEY, SVGAGI.